The entry below describes one T cell receptor beta chain. There is no known antigen for this receptor. No qualities accompany the bases; no much larger clone lies one base away. Using the deep immunoSEQ assay, multiplex PCR amplified TCR CDR3 regions from genomic DNA. For each cell subset, the extracted genomic DNA was distributed evenly across all wells of several immunoSEQ 96-well plates, and each plate served as one replicate. For sorted subsets, each replicate PCR was loaded with 200 ng genomic DNA, equivalent to approximately 27,000 T cell genomes. Purified libraries were quantified with a Qubit 3.0 fluorometer, sized on a Bioanalyzer 2100, and re-quantified with the KAPA Library Quantification kit. A separate single-read 150-cycle Illumina NextSeq 550 flow cell was used to sequence each immunoSEQ 96-well plate. The authors processed their data as follows. Because the immunoSEQ output included only junctional sequences and no quality scores, the filtering could not be the same as the filtering used for full-length reads. To assign V/J genes and CDR3, sequences were annotated against IMGT germline references using PyIR, a Python wrapper for IgBLAST v1.9. Any read was removed if the V/J assignment was weak (E-value above 1e-6), the CDR3 was missing, or the read contained stop codons, out-of-frame junctions, or ambiguous translated residues. V3J clonotypes were defined as sequences sharing the same inferred V gene, J gene, and CDR3 amino acid sequence. Percentage overlap between repertoires was calculated by dividing the number of shared unique clonotypes by the size of the smaller repertoire. Repertoire richness was assessed with RTK rarefaction, the Chao1 estimator, and Recon v2.1 estimates of unobserved clonotypes. Generation probabilities for all TCRbeta clonotypes obtained by the gDNA method from a handful of donors were computed using OLGA. TCRdb took this table from immuneACCESS and kept in-frame rearrangements with V and J called. Such tables lack part of the clones; where checked against another copy, unresolved V genes explain under half of the gap, and the rest is unexplained. Clone size and V and J calls were adopted from that table, with D and trimming inferred from the DNA. The sample table holds roughly 2 million clones, of which roughly 95% were seen once. The top ten clones comprise 0.13% of the sample.

The donors were healthy, HIV-negative adults with no recently reported acute infections or vaccinations. Every donor was a Caucasian adult living in Nashville, Tennessee, USA. CD4+ T cells were enriched by magnetic negative selection, after which naive cells were positively selected on CD45RA and the negative fraction was taken as the memory subset. Blood was collected by leukapheresis, and PBMCs were isolated by Ficoll-Histopaque density gradient centrifugation and then cryopreserved in liquid nitrogen vapor phase. Analytical flow cytometry was used to check the purity and quantity of every magnetically sorted T cell population. Genomic DNA was isolated from each sorted fraction and quantified by UV absorbance on a Nanodrop 2000c. Looking up the germline V gene (reference sequence) yields CDR1 GTSNPN and CDR2 SVGIG. Measured from the cysteine to the phenylalanine, the CDR3 is 14 residues long. Only CDR3 DNA is held: 42 bases, read in frame from base 1. Trimming costs V 3 bases and J 1 base, and their ends lie 9 bases apart.

This sample was included in a study of shared clonotypes between healthy human individuals (dated by TCRdb to about 2020). Background for the entire study: The cohort comprised a couple of women and a few men aged 18 to 49 years. For each donor, CD4 naive and CD4 memory were each run on three plates, CD8 naive on two plates, and CD8 memory on one plate. The study deeply sequenced blood TCR repertoires of about 5 healthy adults to estimate repertoire size and the extent of clonotype sharing between individuals. To increase sequencing depth and limit assay-specific biases, TCR repertoire library preparation and sequencing were carried out by different laboratories using diverse techniques. Leukapheresis yielded between about 0.94 and 8.9 billion PBMCs per donor. The research as a whole found: Across several donors, roughly 5.1% of naive CD4, roughly 3.5% of naive CD8, about 2.3% of memory CD4, and 0.4% of memory CD8 clonotypes were shared. Naive subsets generally had larger estimated clonotype richness than memory subsets did. Pairwise subsampling led to the expectation that sequencing depth would affect the degree of clonotype sharing among donors. Clonotypes shared by all four sorted-subset donors showed higher generation probabilities than non-shared clonotypes. The small number of donors limited the genetic and exposure-history diversity represented. Incomplete sequencing was indicated by rarefaction of sorted-subset datasets, despite the large sequencing depth. Only blood was sampled, and tissue TCR repertoires likely differ from those in blood.

Sequencing input: naive CD4+ T cells sorted from blood. Sample cell subset or site, as interpreted from the label and publication: CD45RA+ positively selected. The origin of this receptor is a man between 18 and 29 years old in good health. The rearrangement joined TRBV30 to TRBJ2-2; TRBD1 could be the D gene, as 6 bases match. The DNA reads as follows: TGTGCCTGGAGGAGGACAGTGAACACCGGGGAGCTGTTTTTT. It translates as CAWRRTVNTGELFF.